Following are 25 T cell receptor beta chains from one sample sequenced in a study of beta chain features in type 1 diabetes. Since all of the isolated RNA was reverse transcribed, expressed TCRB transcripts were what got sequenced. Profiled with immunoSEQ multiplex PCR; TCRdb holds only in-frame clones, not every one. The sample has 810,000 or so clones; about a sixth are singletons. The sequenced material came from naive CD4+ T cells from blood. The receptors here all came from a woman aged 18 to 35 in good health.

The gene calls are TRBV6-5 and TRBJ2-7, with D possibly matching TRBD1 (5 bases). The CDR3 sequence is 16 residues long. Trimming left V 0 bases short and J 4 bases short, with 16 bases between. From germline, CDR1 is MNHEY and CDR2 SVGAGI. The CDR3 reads CASSYSISPGWYEQYF. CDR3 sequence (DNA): TGTGCCAGCAGTTACTCGATCTCCCCAGGGTGGTACGAGCAGTACTTC.

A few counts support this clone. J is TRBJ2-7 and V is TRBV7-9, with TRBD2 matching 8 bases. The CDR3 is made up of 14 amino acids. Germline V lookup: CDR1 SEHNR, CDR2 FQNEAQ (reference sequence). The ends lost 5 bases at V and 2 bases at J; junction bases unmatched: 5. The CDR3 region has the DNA TGTGCCAGCAGCGGGGGGACTAGGACCTACGAGCAGTACTTC. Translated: CASSGGTRTYEQYF.

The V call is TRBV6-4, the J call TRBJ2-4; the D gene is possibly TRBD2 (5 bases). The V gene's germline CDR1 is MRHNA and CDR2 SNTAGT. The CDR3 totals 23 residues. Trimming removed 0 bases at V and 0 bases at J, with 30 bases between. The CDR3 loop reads CASSDSNSAPKTNFGVAKNIQYF. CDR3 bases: TGTGCCAGCAGTGACTCAAATTCCGCCCCGAAAACGAACTTCGGGGTAGCCAAAAACATTCAGTACTTC.

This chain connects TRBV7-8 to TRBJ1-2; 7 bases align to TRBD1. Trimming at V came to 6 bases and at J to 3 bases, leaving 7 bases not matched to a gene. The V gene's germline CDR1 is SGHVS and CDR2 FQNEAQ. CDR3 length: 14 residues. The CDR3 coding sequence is TGTGCCAGCAGGCCGACAGGGTACGACTATGGCTACACCTTC. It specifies CASRPTGYDYGYTF.

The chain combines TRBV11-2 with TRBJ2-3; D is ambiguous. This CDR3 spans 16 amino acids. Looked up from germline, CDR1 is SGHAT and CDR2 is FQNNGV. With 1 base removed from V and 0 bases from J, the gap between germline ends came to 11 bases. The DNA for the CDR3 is TGTGCCAGCAGCTTAGTTGGCAGCCTGAGCACAGATACGCAGTATTTT. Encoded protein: CASSLVGSLSTDTQYF.

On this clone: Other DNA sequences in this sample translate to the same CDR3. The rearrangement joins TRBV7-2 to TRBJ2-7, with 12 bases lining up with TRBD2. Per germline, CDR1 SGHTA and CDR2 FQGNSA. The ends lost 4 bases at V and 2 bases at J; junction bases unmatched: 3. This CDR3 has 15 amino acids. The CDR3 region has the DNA TGTGCCAGCAGCTCCCTAGCGGGAGGGACCTACGAGCAGTACTTC. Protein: CASSSLAGGTYEQYF.

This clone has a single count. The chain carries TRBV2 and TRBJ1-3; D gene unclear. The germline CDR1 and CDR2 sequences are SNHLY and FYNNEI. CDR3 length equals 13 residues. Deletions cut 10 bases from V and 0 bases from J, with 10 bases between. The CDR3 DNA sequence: TGTGCCACTCGAGACGTCTCTGGAAACACCATATATTTT. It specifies CATRDVSGNTIYF.

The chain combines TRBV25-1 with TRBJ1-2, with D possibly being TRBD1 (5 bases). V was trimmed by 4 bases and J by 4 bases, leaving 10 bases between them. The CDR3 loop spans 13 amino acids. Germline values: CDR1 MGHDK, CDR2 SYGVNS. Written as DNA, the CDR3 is TGTGCCAGCAGTGCACAGGAGCGCTATGGCTACACCTTC. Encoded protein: CASSAQERYGYTF.

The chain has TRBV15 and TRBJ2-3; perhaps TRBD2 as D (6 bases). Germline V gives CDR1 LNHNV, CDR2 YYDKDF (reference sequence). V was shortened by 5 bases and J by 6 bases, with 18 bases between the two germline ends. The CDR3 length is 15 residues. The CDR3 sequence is CATSHIWGGTDTQYF. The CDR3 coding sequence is TGTGCCACCAGCCATATTTGGGGAGGTACGGATACGCAGTATTTT.

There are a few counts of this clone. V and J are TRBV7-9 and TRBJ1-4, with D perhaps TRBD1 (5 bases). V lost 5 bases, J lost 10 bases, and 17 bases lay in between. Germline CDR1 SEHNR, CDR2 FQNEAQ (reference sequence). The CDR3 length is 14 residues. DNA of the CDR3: TGTGCCAGCAGCCGGGACCTTAGACAAGGAAAACTGTTTTTT. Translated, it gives CASSRDLRQGKLFF.

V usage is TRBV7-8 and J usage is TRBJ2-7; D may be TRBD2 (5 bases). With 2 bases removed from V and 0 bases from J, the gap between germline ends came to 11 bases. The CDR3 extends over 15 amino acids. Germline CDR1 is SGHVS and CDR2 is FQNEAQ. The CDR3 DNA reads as TGTGCCAGCAGCTTATCAAGCGGTAGCTCCTACGAGCAGTACTTC. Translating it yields CASSLSSGSSYEQYF.

The CDR3 is CASSPNRAPLAEQYF. DNA for the CDR3: TGTGCCAGCAGTCCAAATCGCGCACCCCTGGCCGAGCAGTACTTC. The chain carries TRBV6-5 and TRBJ2-7; D is undetermined. Deletions cut 5 bases from V and 6 bases from J, with 20 bases between. CDR3 length: 15 residues. CDR1 and CDR2 from the germline V gene are MNHEY and SVGAGI.

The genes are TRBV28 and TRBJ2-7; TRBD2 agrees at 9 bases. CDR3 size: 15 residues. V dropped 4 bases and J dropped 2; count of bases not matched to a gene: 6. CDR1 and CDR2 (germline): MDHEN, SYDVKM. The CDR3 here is CASSSPTSGPYEQYF. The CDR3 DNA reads TGTGCCAGCAGTTCCCCGACTAGCGGCCCCTACGAGCAGTACTTC.

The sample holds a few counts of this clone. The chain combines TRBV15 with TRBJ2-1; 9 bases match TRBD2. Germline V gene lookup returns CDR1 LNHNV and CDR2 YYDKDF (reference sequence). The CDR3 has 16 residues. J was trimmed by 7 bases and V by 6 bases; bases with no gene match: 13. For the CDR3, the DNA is TGTGCCACCAGACTCTCCGGGACTAGCCCTAGGAATGAGCAGTTCTTC. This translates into CATRLSGTSPRNEQFF.

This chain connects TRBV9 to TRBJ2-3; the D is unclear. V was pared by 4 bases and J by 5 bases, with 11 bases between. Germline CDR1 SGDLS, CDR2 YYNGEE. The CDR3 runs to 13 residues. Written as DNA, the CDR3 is TGTGCCAGCAGCCTGGGTGAGGTAGATACGCAGTATTTT. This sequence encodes CASSLGEVDTQYF.

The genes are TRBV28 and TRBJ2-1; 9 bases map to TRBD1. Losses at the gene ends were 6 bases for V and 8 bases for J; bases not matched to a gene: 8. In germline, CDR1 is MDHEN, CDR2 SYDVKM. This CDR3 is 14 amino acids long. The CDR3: CASSKTGGIDEQFF. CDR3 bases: TGTGCCAGCAGCAAGACAGGGGGTATCGATGAGCAGTTCTTC. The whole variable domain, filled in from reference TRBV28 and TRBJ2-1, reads DVKVTQSSRYLVKRTGEKVFLECVQDMDHENMFWYRQDPGLGLRLIYFSYDVKMKEKGDIPEGYSVSREKKERFSLILESASTNQTSMYLCASSKTGGIDEQFFGPGTRLTVL.

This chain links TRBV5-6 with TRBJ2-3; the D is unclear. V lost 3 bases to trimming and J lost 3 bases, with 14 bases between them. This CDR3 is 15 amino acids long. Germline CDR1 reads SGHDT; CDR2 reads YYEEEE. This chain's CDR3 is CASSSPFFKTDTQYF. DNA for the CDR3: TGTGCCAGCAGCTCGCCCTTTTTCAAAACAGATACGCAGTATTTT.

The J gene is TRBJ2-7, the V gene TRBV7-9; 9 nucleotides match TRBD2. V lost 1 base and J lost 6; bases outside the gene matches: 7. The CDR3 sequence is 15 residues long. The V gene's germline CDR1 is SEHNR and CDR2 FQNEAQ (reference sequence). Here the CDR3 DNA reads TGTGCCAGCAGCTTAGAGACTAGCGGAGGAGGCGAGCAGTACTTC. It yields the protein CASSLETSGGGEQYF.

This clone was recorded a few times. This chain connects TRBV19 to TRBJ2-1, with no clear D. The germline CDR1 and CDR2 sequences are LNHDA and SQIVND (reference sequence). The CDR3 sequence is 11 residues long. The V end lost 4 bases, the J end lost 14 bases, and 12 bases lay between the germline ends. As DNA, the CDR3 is TGTGCCAGTAGTAATGGCGCACTCGAGTTCTTC. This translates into CASSNGALEFF. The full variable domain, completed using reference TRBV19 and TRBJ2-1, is DGGITQSPKYLFRKEGQNVTLSCEQNLNHDAMYWYRQDPGQGLRLIYYSQIVNDFQKGDIAEGYSVSREKKESFPLTVTSAQKNPTAFYLCASSNGALEFFGPGTRLTVL.

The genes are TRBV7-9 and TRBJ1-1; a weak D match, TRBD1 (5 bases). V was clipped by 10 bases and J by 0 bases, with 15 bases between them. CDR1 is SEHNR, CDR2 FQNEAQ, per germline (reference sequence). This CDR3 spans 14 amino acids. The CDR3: CATSIQGLNTEAFF. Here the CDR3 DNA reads TGTGCCACGTCTATTCAGGGTCTGAACACTGAAGCTTTCTTT.

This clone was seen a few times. CDR3 region: CASSLWTGATGELFF. CDR3 in DNA: TGTGCCAGCAGCTTATGGACAGGGGCCACCGGGGAGCTGTTTTTT. This chain joins TRBV7-9 and TRBJ2-2; 9 bases agree with TRBD1. The CDR3 runs 15 residues. Germline loops: CDR1 SEHNR, CDR2 FQNEAQ (reference sequence). Germline trimming cut 2 bases from V and 4 bases from J; bases unmatched to any gene: 2.

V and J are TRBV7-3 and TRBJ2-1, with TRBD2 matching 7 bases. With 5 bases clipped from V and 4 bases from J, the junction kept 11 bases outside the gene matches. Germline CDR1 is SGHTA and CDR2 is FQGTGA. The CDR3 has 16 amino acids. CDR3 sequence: CASSNRGSSGYNEQFF. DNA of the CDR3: TGTGCCAGCAGCAACCGTGGCTCTAGCGGTTACAATGAGCAGTTCTTC.

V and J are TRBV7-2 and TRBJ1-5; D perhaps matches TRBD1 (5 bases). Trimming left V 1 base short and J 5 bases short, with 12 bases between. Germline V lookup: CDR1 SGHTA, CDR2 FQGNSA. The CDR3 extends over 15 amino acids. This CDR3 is CASSLDGGRDQPQHF. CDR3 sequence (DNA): TGTGCCAGCAGCTTAGATGGGGGACGGGATCAGCCCCAGCATTTT.

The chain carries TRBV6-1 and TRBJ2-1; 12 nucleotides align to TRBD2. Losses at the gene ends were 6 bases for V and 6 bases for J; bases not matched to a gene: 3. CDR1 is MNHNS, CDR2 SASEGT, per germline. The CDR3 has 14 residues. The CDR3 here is CASRPTSGSNEQFF. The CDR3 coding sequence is TGTGCCAGCAGACCGACTAGCGGGAGCAATGAGCAGTTCTTC.

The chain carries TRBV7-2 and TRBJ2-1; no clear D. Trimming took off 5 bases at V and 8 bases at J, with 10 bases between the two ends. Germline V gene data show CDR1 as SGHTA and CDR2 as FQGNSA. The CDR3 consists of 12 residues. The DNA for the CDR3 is TGTGCCAGCAGCCCTACCTTATATGAGCAGTTCTTC. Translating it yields CASSPTLYEQFF.